A selection of T cell receptor beta chains follows, all from one sample in a study of molecular identifiers for immune sequencing clone quantification. TCRdb recomputed calls from the PCR reads with MiXCR, one row per CDR3 protein. The sample consists of 60,000 to 70,000 distinct CDR3 sequences, 15% to 20% of them appearing once. Sequenced: naive CD8+ T cells from blood, with Jurkat cell RNA spiked in. These receptors all stem from a human donor in good health. Some libraries in this study had Jurkat cell RNA spiked in. CDR3s include the opening cysteine and the closing phenylalanine or tryptophan. A D gene is named only where the DNA matches it firmly. Size tells how often a clone was seen (once, few, many) or the class of an expanded clone, and some rows leave it out.

v_call	j_call	d_call	clone_size	cdr3_aa	cdr3_nt
TRBV7-9	TRBJ2-2	.	.	CASSLAKTGELFF	TGTGCCAGCAGCTTAGCTAAAACCGGGGAGCTGTTTTTT
TRBV29-1	TRBJ2-1	TRBD2	few	CSVVAGEGTNEQFF	TGCAGCGTTGTGGCGGGGGAGGGAACCAATGAGCAGTTCTTC
TRBV5-6	TRBJ2-6	.	many	CASSLAAGLGANVLTF	TGTGCCAGCAGCTTGGCAGCAGGGCTTGGGGCCAACGTCCTGACTTTC
TRBV7-9	TRBJ1-1	TRBD1	few	CASRDSESEAFF	TGTGCCAGCCGGGACAGTGAGTCTGAAGCTTTCTTT
TRBV13	TRBJ2-5	.	many	CASSSDGETQYF	TGTGCCAGCAGCTCAGACGGAGAGACCCAGTACTTC
TRBV7-6	TRBJ2-7	.	many	CASSPTAVSYEQYF	TGTGCCAGCAGCCCGACAGCCGTTTCCTACGAGCAGTACTTC
TRBV28	TRBJ2-1	.	.	CASSFLQFGCNEQFF	TGTGCCAGCAGTTTTTTGCAGTTCGGGTGCAATGAGCAGTTCTTC
TRBV6-5	TRBJ2-5	.	many	CASSYYYQETQYF	TGTGCCAGCAGTTACTATTACCAAGAGACCCAGTACTTC
TRBV30	TRBJ1-5	TRBD1	many	CALQTGGGQPQHF	TGTGCCTTACAAACAGGGGGCGGTCAGCCCCAGCATTTT
TRBV19	TRBJ1-3	.	many	CASSIDSSSGNTIYF	TGTGCCAGTAGTATCGACAGTTCCTCTGGAAACACCATATATTTT
TRBV12-3/TRBV12-4	TRBJ1-5	.	many	CASTGGGNQPQHF	TGTGCCTCCACGGGGGGTGGCAATCAGCCCCAGCATTTT
TRBV2	TRBJ2-7	.	few	CAIRGAGSYEQYF	TGTGCCATCAGGGGGGCCGGCTCCTACGAGCAGTACTTC
TRBV28	TRBJ2-6	.	.	CASSTSWESGANVLTF	TGTGCCAGCAGCACTTCCTGGGAATCTGGGGCCAACGTCCTGACTTTC
TRBV12-3/TRBV12-4	TRBJ2-1	TRBD2	few	CASSLAAGTTYNEQFF	TGTGCCAGCAGTTTAGCAGCGGGGACCACCTACAATGAGCAGTTCTTC
TRBV27	TRBJ1-5	.	many	CASNDVGYSNQPQHF	TGTGCCAGCAATGACGTCGGATATAGCAATCAGCCCCAGCATTTT
TRBV7-6	TRBJ2-5	TRBD1	many	CASSLYLGQQETQYF	TGTGCCAGCAGCTTATATTTGGGACAGCAAGAGACCCAGTACTTC
TRBV12-3/TRBV12-4	TRBJ1-2	.	once	CASSLGPSYAYTF	TGTGCCAGCAGTCTAGGGCCCTCTTATGCCTACACCTTC
TRBV27	TRBJ2-7	TRBD2	.	CASASGLAGDEQCF	TGTGCCAGTGCCTCGGGACTAGCGGGAGACGAGCAGTGCTTC
TRBV7-3	TRBJ2-1	TRBD2	few	CASSLNPSSGSSYNEQFF	TGTGCCAGCAGCTTAAACCCCTCTAGCGGGAGCTCCTACAATGAGCAGTTCTTC
TRBV5-3	TRBJ1-1	.	.	CASSLGTGTTGAFF	TGTGCCAGCAGCTTGGGGACGGGGACCACTGGAGCTTTCTTT
TRBV28	TRBJ2-4	.	.	CDSRRELANIAKNIQYF	TGTGACAGCAGAAGGGAGCTAGCGAACATAGCCAAAAACATTCAGTACTTC
TRBV28	TRBJ1-2	.	.	CASSLRGIEAGKWAYTF	TGTGCCAGCAGTTTAAGGGGAATTGAAGCGGGGAAGTGGGCCTACACCTTC
TRBV15	TRBJ2-2	.	many	CATSNRSRGGELFF	TGTGCCACCAGCAACCGGAGCCGCGGCGGGGAGCTGTTTTTT
TRBV10-3	TRBJ2-2	.	.	CAISEIGPKIITGELVF	TGTGCCATCAGTGAAATTGGGCCGAAAATAATCACCGGGGAGCTGGTTTTT
TRBV20-1	TRBJ2-7	.	many	CSARVRAEPYPSYEQYF	TGCAGTGCTAGAGTACGGGCTGAACCCTACCCATCCTACGAGCAGTACTTC
TRBV20-1	TRBJ2-1	TRBD1	.	CSARQGVANYNEQFF	TGCAGTGCTAGGCAGGGGGTAGCGAACTACAATGAGCAGTTCTTC
TRBV9	TRBJ1-1	.	many	CASSSYRVGTEAFF	TGTGCCAGCAGCTCTTACAGGGTTGGCACTGAAGCTTTCTTT
TRBV7-2	TRBJ1-6	.	many	CASSLGPSSLVHF	TGTGCCAGCAGCTTAGGGCCCTCATCACTTGTCCACTTT
TRBV6-2/TRBV6-3	TRBJ2-7	.	many	CASSWTVGAGEQYF	TGTGCCAGCAGTTGGACCGTGGGGGCGGGCGAGCAGTACTTC
TRBV25-1	TRBJ1-1	.	many	CASSEYEAGWAEAFF	TGTGCCAGCAGTGAATATGAGGCAGGGTGGGCTGAAGCTTTCTTT
TRBV4-1	TRBJ2-1	.	many	CASSQDLSEQFF	TGCGCCAGCAGCCAAGATCTGAGTGAGCAGTTCTTC
TRBV2	TRBJ2-3	TRBD2	many	CAIPGLAGVLDTQYF	TGTGCCATCCCGGGACTAGCGGGAGTATTAGATACGCAGTATTTT
TRBV29-1	TRBJ1-1	.	many	CSVEVARNEAFF	TGCAGCGTTGAAGTTGCGCGGAACGAAGCTTTCTTT
TRBV28	TRBJ1-2	.	many	CASSLLQGLGYGYTF	TGTGCCAGCAGTTTACTGCAGGGTCTAGGTTATGGCTACACCTTC
TRBV19	TRBJ2-7	.	.	CASNIGPTGSEQYF	TGTGCCAGTAATATTGGCCCGACAGGCTCCGAGCAGTACTTC
TRBV12-3/TRBV12-4	TRBJ1-2	.	few	CASSLLLAYGYTF	TGTGCCAGCAGCTTATTACTGGCCTATGGCTACACCTTC
TRBV4-2	TRBJ2-3	TRBD2	many	CASSQYLGEGQGDTQYF	TGTGCCAGCAGCCAATATCTCGGGGAGGGCCAGGGAGATACGCAGTATTTT
TRBV29-1	TRBJ1-5	.	many	CSVRQEPNQPQHF	TGCAGCGTTCGACAGGAACCCAATCAGCCCCAGCATTTT
TRBV7-2	TRBJ2-7	TRBD2	many	CASSGLAGVSEQYF	TGTGCCAGCAGCGGGCTAGCGGGAGTATCCGAGCAGTACTTC
TRBV4-1	TRBJ2-5	.	many	CASSPQPFQETQYF	TGCGCCAGCAGCCCTCAACCGTTCCAAGAGACCCAGTACTTC
TRBV7-9	TRBJ2-7	.	.	CASSQTGVSYEQYF	TGTGCCAGCAGCCAGACGGGGGTCTCCTACGAGCAGTACTTC